The 21 T cell receptor beta chains reported below all come from one sample, sequenced in a study of cytomegalovirus exposure and HLA in healthy donors. Use of 60 Vbeta and 13 Jbeta primers characterized the PCR. TCRdb keeps only in-frame clones here, not all; method: immunoSEQ multiplex PCR. Here the sample spans some 89,000 clones, about four fifths being singletons. The sample consisted of PBMCs. Every receptor here comes from a woman younger than 45 in good health and CMV-seronegative.

V and J are TRBV27 and TRBJ2-1, with 11 bases matching TRBD2. CDR1 MNHEY and CDR2 SMNVEV come from the germline V gene (reference sequence). CDR3 size: 16 residues. The trim removed 5 bases at V and 2 bases at J, leaving 5 bases unmatched. CDR3 nucleotides: TGTGCCAGCAGTATCTCGACTAGCGGGGCCTACAATGAGCAGTTCTTC. This codes for CASSISTSGAYNEQFF.

This clone was observed a single time. CDR3 DNA sequence: TGTGCCAGCAGCCCCCCCCCAATGGATACGCAGTATTTT. This translates into CASSPPPMDTQYF. The chain employs TRBV7-2 and TRBJ2-3; unclear D gene. CDR1 and CDR2 from the germline V gene are SGHTA and FQGNSA. Trimming took off 5 bases at V and 6 bases at J, with 12 bases between the two ends. This CDR3 region has 13 residues.

The chain carries TRBV5-1 and TRBJ2-3; 9 bases align to TRBD2. CDR1 is SGHRS and CDR2 is YFSETQ in the germline V gene. Trimming removed 4 bases from V and 5 bases from J; junction bases left unmatched: 5. The CDR3 contains 14 residues. The chain's CDR3 is CASSGGLAIDTQYF. In DNA form, the CDR3 reads TGCGCCAGCAGCGGGGGACTAGCAATAGATACGCAGTATTTT.

The chain is built from TRBV4-3 and TRBJ2-1; maybe TRBD1 (6 bases). The CDR3 has 14 residues. Trimming took off 3 bases at V and 10 bases at J, with 16 bases between the two ends. Germline-derived CDR1 and CDR2 are LGHNA and YSLEER. The CDR3 sequence is CASSHTTGFWEQFF. The CDR3 region has the DNA TGCGCCAGCAGCCATACCACAGGGTTCTGGGAGCAGTTCTTC.

This clone occurred a few times. The rearrangement uses TRBV10-3 and TRBJ2-3; D is perhaps TRBD1 (6 bases). The CDR3 consists of 16 residues. V gave up 2 bases and J gave up 0 bases, with 12 bases separating them. Germline V gene sequence: CDR1 ENHRY, CDR2 SYGVKD. The CDR3 DNA follows: TGTGCCATCAGTGAGGGGACATCCCCTAGCACAGATACGCAGTATTTT. Translating it yields CAISEGTSPSTDTQYF.

The rearrangement joins TRBV28 to TRBJ2-5; weak D call: TRBD2 (6 bases). V dropped 2 bases and J dropped 11 bases, with 18 bases sitting between them. Germline values: CDR1 MDHEN, CDR2 SYDVKM. The CDR3 length is 14 residues. The CDR3 sequence is CASSLGGGYGLQYF. DNA of the CDR3: TGTGCCAGCAGTTTAGGTGGGGGGTACGGGTTGCAGTACTTC.

The rearrangement joins TRBV5-6 to TRBJ2-3; TRBD2 agrees at 8 bases. The CDR3 covers 15 residues. Germline values: CDR1 SGHDT, CDR2 YYEEEE. The J segment lost 3 bases and the V segment lost 6 bases, leaving 9 bases of the junction unmatched. CDR3 coding DNA: TGTGCCAGCACCGATTCGGGAGGGGCGACAGATACGCAGTATTTT. Its protein product is CASTDSGGATDTQYF.

A word on this clone: At one end, the junction sequence differs from germline, possibly due to a read error. The rearrangement uses TRBV7-2 and TRBJ1-3, with a possible D match to TRBD1 (6 bases). CDR3 length equals 13 residues. CDR1 is SGHTA, CDR2 FQGNSA, per germline. CDR3 coding DNA: TGTGCCAGCAGCTTAGCCCCGGGACAAAGCTTTCATTTT. Amino acids: CASSLAPGQSFHF.

The chain carries TRBV15 and TRBJ2-1; D call uncertain. The CDR3 has 20 residues. V was pared by 4 bases and J by 0 bases, with 25 bases between. CDR1 LNHNV and CDR2 YYDKDF come from the germline V gene (reference sequence). Written as DNA, the CDR3 is TGTGCCACCAGCAACTTGCACCAACCGACGGCGGAAAGCTCCTACAATGAGCAGTTCTTC. It is translated as CATSNLHQPTAESSYNEQFF.

This sequence joins TRBV28 and TRBJ1-1, with no clear D. From germline, CDR1 is MDHEN and CDR2 SYDVKM. V gave up 5 bases and J gave up 4 bases, with 14 bases separating them. This CDR3 is built from 14 residues. CDR3 DNA: TGTGCCAGCAGTGTTTTTGGTAGAGGCACTGAAGCTTTCTTT. Translated: CASSVFGRGTEAFF.

The V and J genes are TRBV6-6 and TRBJ1-1, with TRBD1 identical over 7 bases. V lost 0 bases and J lost 7; bases outside the gene matches: 2. The germline gives CDR1 MNHNY, CDR2 SVGAGI (reference sequence). The CDR3 is 13 residues long. The CDR3 loop reads CASSYSSGGEAFF. The CDR3 DNA reads TGTGCCAGCAGTTACTCGTCAGGGGGTGAAGCTTTCTTT.

This clone appeared a few times. The rearrangement links TRBV25-1 to TRBJ2-2; 8 bases map to TRBD1. Germline CDR1 is MGHDK and CDR2 is SYGVNS. The ends lost 3 bases at V and 7 bases at J; junction bases unmatched: 7. The CDR3 covers 15 residues. This CDR3 reads CASSEQGARVGELFF. CDR3 coding DNA: TGTGCCAGCAGTGAGCAGGGGGCGAGGGTCGGGGAGCTGTTTTTT. Together with reference TRBV25-1 and TRBJ2-2, the CDR3 gives the full variable domain: EADIYQTPRYLVIGTGKKITLECSQTMGHDKMYWYQQDPGMELHLIHYSYGVNSTEKGDLSSESTVSRIRTEHFPLTLESARPSHTSQYLCASSEQGARVGELFFGEGSRLTVL.

The V call is TRBV6-6, the J call TRBJ2-1, with D possibly being TRBD2 (6 bases). Germline values: CDR1 MNHNY, CDR2 SVGAGI (reference sequence). V lost 2 bases to trimming and J lost 5 bases, with 16 bases between them. There are 16 residues in the CDR3. CDR3: CASSYVTGTGDNEQFF. DNA of the CDR3: TGTGCCAGCAGTTACGTTACCGGGACTGGGGACAATGAGCAGTTCTTC.

The table lists this clone with a count of one. The chain links TRBV30 to TRBJ2-1; TRBD2 is a possible D gene (6 bases). Germline V gene data show CDR1 as GTSNPN and CDR2 as SVGIG (reference sequence). This CDR3 comprises 16 residues. Trimming stripped 5 bases from V and 0 bases from J, with 17 bases between. The CDR3 nucleotides are TGTGCCTGGGGTACCGGGACTCCTGGCTCCTACAATGAGCAGTTCTTC. It specifies CAWGTGTPGSYNEQFF.

J is TRBJ1-5 and V is TRBV28, with a possible D match to TRBD1 (6 bases). The CDR3 length is 14 residues. V was clipped by 8 bases and J by 7 bases, with 18 bases between them. CDR1 and CDR2 from the germline V gene are MDHEN and SYDVKM. CDR3 DNA: TGTGCCAGCCGGGGGGGGGCGGTGGGGCAGCCCCAGCATTTT. Amino acids: CASRGGAVGQPQHF.

Concerning this clone itself: The junction departs from the called germline gene at one end, perhaps through a read error. V is TRBV28 and J is TRBJ1-2; D might be TRBD1 (6 bases). The CDR3 extends over 12 amino acids. The germline V gene has CDR1 MDHEN and CDR2 SYDVKM. Here the CDR3 DNA reads TGTGCCAGCAGTTTACGGACAGAAAGTAATCACTTC. Protein: CASSLRTESNHF.

This clone was observed once. The chain recombines TRBV4-1 with TRBJ2-1; the D is unclear. V was shortened by 1 base and J by 10 bases, with 8 bases between the two germline ends. CDR1 MGHRA and CDR2 YSYEKL come from the germline V gene. The CDR3 loop spans 12 amino acids. The chain's CDR3 is CASSQAVGEQFF. As DNA, the CDR3 is TGCGCCAGCAGCCAAGCGGTCGGGGAGCAGTTCTTC.

This chain joins TRBV18 and TRBJ1-4; 8 bases are a match to TRBD1. From germline, CDR1 is KGHSH and CDR2 LQKENI. V was clipped by 3 bases and J by 7 bases; unmatched bases: 7. This CDR3 is 15 amino acids long. The CDR3 sequence is CASSPPQGAGEKLFF. Written as DNA, the CDR3 is TGTGCCAGCTCACCGCCTCAGGGGGCGGGTGAAAAACTGTTTTTT.

The rearrangement uses TRBV5-6 and TRBJ1-5, with D possibly being TRBD1 (6 bases). This CDR3 has 15 residues. Germline loops: CDR1 SGHDT, CDR2 YYEEEE. V was trimmed by 5 bases and J by 9 bases, leaving 21 bases between them. The CDR3 loop is CASRDQGTCVRPQHF. Written as DNA, the CDR3 is TGTGCCAGCAGGGACCAGGGGACCTGTGTGAGGCCCCAGCATTTT.

This chain uses TRBV2 with TRBJ1-5; 10 nucleotides align to TRBD1. From germline, CDR1 is SNHLY and CDR2 FYNNEI. This CDR3 comprises 14 residues. Germline trimming cut 5 bases from V and 6 bases from J; bases unmatched to any gene: 4. The CDR3 coding sequence is TGTGCCAGCAGTCCGACAGGGGGCAGTCAGCCCCAGCATTTT. This gives the protein CASSPTGGSQPQHF.

This sequence joins TRBV15 and TRBJ2-2; 11 bases line up with TRBD2. CDR1 and CDR2 from the germline V gene are LNHNV and YYDKDF (reference sequence). This CDR3 is 17 amino acids long. J gave up 2 bases and V 1 base, and 3 bases lay outside the gene matches. The CDR3 reads CATSRALAGDNTGELFF. The CDR3 DNA reads as TGTGCCACCAGCAGAGCACTAGCGGGAGACAACACCGGGGAGCTGTTTTTT.